This T cell receptor (beta chain) was documented in a study of cytomegalovirus exposure and HLA in healthy donors (dated by TCRdb to the late 2010s). Concerning the study at large: An earlier analysis of roughly 610 of the donors reported 250 to 350 Gb of sequence data and 95 million to 140 million unique TCR beta sequences obtained from approximately 180 million T cells. The study profiled the T cell repertoires of 500 to 800 subjects by immunosequencing and related them to cytomegalovirus serostatus. Among the approximately 420 genotyped donors, around 81% belonged to the genetic ancestry cluster associated with self-reported Caucasian donors. To study patterns of TCR occurrence, a later analysis re-analyzed previously published TCR beta repertoires from around 670 donors and added high-resolution HLA genotyping. In the later analysis, no new phenotypic data were used to find candidate immune exposures; instead, reliance was placed on TCR beta sequences and their occurrence across donors. An early release that covered some 630 HLA-typed donors contained approximately 300 gigabases of sequencing data and about 93 million unique TCR sequences. The number of donors typed differed by locus, with 629-630 for A, B, C, DRB1 and DQB1, 522 for DQA1, 600 to 610 for DPA1, and around 450 for DPB1. Among 398 genotyped donors of the cohort, an average of approximately 240,000 unique TCR beta nucleotide sequences were sequenced per donor, about a sixth of them non-productive. All discovery cohort repertoires had been generated on a single sequencing platform. Donor age, sex, ethnicity and CMV serostatus were compiled alongside the repertoire data. HLA typing included class I and class II loci at four-digit resolution. In an earlier analysis of more than 550 of the donors, high-throughput TCR beta sequencing was used to judge whether each TCR beta V gene segment behaved as functional or pseudogenic. Along with the approximately 620-subject first cohort, a separate validation cohort of approximately 110 different subjects was used. The study aimed to test whether cataloging public T cell receptors could reveal signatures of past pathogen exposure. High-throughput TCR immunosequencing, statistical association of individual TCRs with disease status, and machine learning were combined to predict cytomegalovirus infection status. In a later genetic analysis, genome-wide SNP genotypes for about 55% of the roughly 670 donors were used, and that subset was treated as a discovery cohort. A handful of DR-DQ haplotypes were handled as single units for association and clustering because linkage in the cohort was strong. What the authors observed across the whole study: In both the original and validation cohorts, the classifier was reported to diagnose cytomegalovirus status with high specificity and sensitivity. CMV serostatus was the only immune exposure information available for the cohort. Linkage disequilibrium might explain the correlated functional status among segregating V segments, but an unknown experimental factor could not be excluded. A cluster of highly shared sequence variants was judged likely to represent a technical artifact of the sequencing pipeline. Roughly uniform sequencing depth across donors was assumed in presence/absence analyses, although this assumption may not hold. The study listed 164 TCR beta chains as associated with cytomegalovirus. Compared with the approximately 670-donor mean, donors in an Asian-associated ancestry cluster had fewer N-insertions in productive TCRs, according to a later genetic analysis. An earlier analysis of 587 of the donors showed that most TCR beta V segments appeared in productive rearrangements either about 87% or about 30% of the time, which broadly matched IMGT annotations. In a later analysis, HLA-associated TCR beta chains were found to be more clonally expanded and to have lower generation probabilities than equally common non-associated chains. The earlier analysis of approximately 560 of the donors excluded 15 to 20 rarely observed V segments, including chromosome 9 orphons, because counts were too low. In this cohort, only TCR beta chains were sequenced, and detectable features were limited by the absence of alpha or paired-chain data. Most CMV-associated TCR beta chains appeared to be HLA-restricted in a later analysis, and the HLA associations seemed to be driven largely by CMV exposure. Several of the top co-occurrence clusters appeared to be linked to parvovirus B19, influenza, CMV and Epstein-Barr virus, according to a later analysis. Some IMGT-functional V segments, including TRBV6-2 and TRBV6-3, could not be distinguished by the 87-base-pair reads and were therefore excluded. Because HLA typing was unavailable for some donors at each locus, only the typed subset was used in association tests. A later analysis associated around 16,000 TCR beta sequences with specific HLA alleles at a false discovery rate of 0.05. In a later genetic analysis, a missense DCLRE1C variant was associated with V-gene and J-gene trimming of TCR beta chains, and the association was replicated in an independent cohort. A further reported finding was that TCR beta sequences accurately predicted the HLA-A and HLA-B alleles for most subjects in the first cohort. Strong co-occurrence of HLA alleles, especially DR and DQ, made assigning TCR associations to individual alleles difficult. In vitro tests confirmed that three of the cytomegalovirus-associated TCR beta chains recognize cytomegalovirus antigens. The authors suggested that the approach could potentially be generalized to other disease states and immunological phenotypes. Most TCR sequences were seen in very few donors, while some public TCRs were found in many individuals. A later analysis found that TCR association rates varied across HLA loci, with DRB1 alleles showing the most associated TCRs and HLA-C alleles the fewest.

The library was obtained by the immunoSEQ multiplex PCR assay. For the multiplex PCR, a mixture combining 60 forward primers for TCR Vbeta segments and 13 reverse primers for TCR Jbeta segments was used. Amplification of the CDR3 region of rearranged TCR beta genes was performed with a multiplex PCR assay on genomic DNA. Amplified TCR beta libraries were sequenced as 87-base-pair reads on the Illumina HiSeq System. The original pipeline was this. Across the 500 to 850 repertoires, a later analysis counted roughly 84 million unique TCR beta chains, 9 million to 14 million of which were shared by at least two donors. Raw reads were error-corrected and collapsed into unique sequences by a nearest-neighbor algorithm in which closely related sequences were merged to remove PCR and sequencing errors. V, D and J gene segments were assigned by aligning CDR3 sequences to IMGT reference sequences. For a sequence to be retained, a match of at least six nucleotides was required to both a V gene segment and a J gene segment. Rearrangements were classified as productive when the CDR3 lacked stop codons and remained in frame with V and J, and all other rearrangements were classified as non-productive. CDR3 was defined by IMGT convention, running from the second conserved V-encoded cysteine to the conserved J-encoded phenylalanine. In an earlier analysis of roughly 580 of the donors, sequences lacking an unambiguous match to a single V gene segment were excluded. An earlier analysis of under 750 of the donors called V segments functional above 56.7% productive rearrangements and segregating when the between-donor standard deviation exceeded 5%. A statistical classification framework was built for diagnosing cytomegalovirus status from the catalog of TCR beta chain sequences. A later analysis assigned V and J genes by comparing TCR nucleotide sequences with IMGT/GENE-DB human TR gene sequences. A later analysis assigned CDR3 sequences and most-parsimonious VDJ recombination scenarios with the TCRdist pipeline. In a later analysis, each TCR beta chain was defined by its CDR3 amino acid sequence together with its V-gene family, and reads lacking a unique V-gene family were excluded. As a way to deal with suspected cross-contamination and a sequencing artifact, a later analysis dropped 500 to 700 nucleotide sequences that were highly shared and had low generation probability. In a later analysis, a clonal expansion index was calculated for each public chain from normalized within-repertoire ranks of inferred template counts. Generation probabilities in a later analysis came from a VDJ recombination model fitted to out-of-frame rearrangements, and those results were checked against IGoR. Hypergeometric tests were used in a later analysis to score TCR-TCR, TCR-HLA and TCR-CMV co-occurrence, with a repertoire-size bias correction applied to the TCR pairs. A later analysis estimated false discovery rates by permuting HLA or CMV assignments 20 times. A later analysis grouped co-occurring TCRs with DBSCAN, adding TCRdist sequence similarity when clustering within HLA-allele-positive subsets. For co-occurrence clustering, repertoires with fewer than 30,000 or more than 120,000 public chains were excluded, along with roughly 5 repertoires with anomalous nucleotide sharing. TCRdb retrieved this table from immuneACCESS and kept in-frame rearrangements only. Not all clones are present; in checked studies, unresolved V genes account for under half, and no reason is known for the remainder. Clone size and the V and J calls come from that table; the DNA yielded D and trimming. Recorded for this sample are 180,000 or so clones; 80% to 90% of them occurred a single time. The ten largest account for approximately 8.5% of the sample.

Turning to this clone: What this receptor recognizes is not known. No much larger clone exists at a distance of one base, and base qualities are not known.

The cohort consisted of some 730 healthy bone marrow donors. At the time of sampling, all cohort members were nominally healthy, though unrecorded immune exposures were likely present. The donor was CMV seropositive and was included in the group of 250 to 300 seropositive cohort members. Each donor provided a peripheral blood sample, and peripheral blood mononuclear cells were used for TCR beta sequencing. Genomic DNA was extracted from the blood cell samples with the Qiagen DNeasy Blood Extraction Kit. Trimming at the junction amounts to 4 bases on V and 6 bases on J, and the germline ends lie 14 bases apart. The CDR3, cysteine through phenylalanine, is 14 amino acids long. The retained sequence is limited to the CDR3, 42 bases, with the frame set at the first base. For CDR1 and CDR2, the germline V gene lists MRHNA and SNTAGT.

The sequence links TRBV6-4 to TRBJ2-3, with the D call perhaps TRBD1 or TRBD2, each one matching 6 bases. The TCR originated in a man younger than 35 in good health and CMV-seropositive. The sample consisted of PBMCs. The DNA is TGTGCCAGCAGTGTCTCGGGGGCCGAGGATACGCAGTATTTT. This translates into CASSVSGAEDTQYF.